This TCR beta chain was captured in a study of OX40 agonist ivuxolimab in advanced cancers. Study summary: As their treatment, patients were administered ivuxolimab, an agonistic anti-OX40 (CD134) antibody. Findings of the study overall: Both blood CD4+ and CD8+ T cells showed clonal growth by week 6 at 0.1 to 3.0 mg/kg. Certain nonresponders likewise exhibited a low normalized T-cell clonal expansion.

Trimming removed 6 bases at V and 0 bases at J, with 11 bases between. The CDR3 has 14 amino acids. Germline assignment: CDR1 KGHSH and CDR2 LQKENI. Of note for this clone: Its antigen is undetermined.

Repertoires were generated with immunoSEQ multiplex PCR, while TCRdb's copy carries only in-frame clones and drops some. The profile covers 70,000 to 80,000 clones, with 90% to 95% appearing a single time and around 0.4% taken by the ten largest. The rearrangement links TRBV18 to TRBJ1-1; weak D call: TRBD1 (6 bases). The clonotype was recovered from an adult with an advanced solid tumor such as melanoma, head and neck, liver or kidney cancer. The source was CD4+ or CD8+ T cells sorted from blood, collected in a trial of the OX40 agonist ivuxolimab. DNA for the CDR3: TGTGCCAGCTCCGAGACAGGAATGAACACTGAAGCTTTCTTT. It specifies CASSETGMNTEAFF.